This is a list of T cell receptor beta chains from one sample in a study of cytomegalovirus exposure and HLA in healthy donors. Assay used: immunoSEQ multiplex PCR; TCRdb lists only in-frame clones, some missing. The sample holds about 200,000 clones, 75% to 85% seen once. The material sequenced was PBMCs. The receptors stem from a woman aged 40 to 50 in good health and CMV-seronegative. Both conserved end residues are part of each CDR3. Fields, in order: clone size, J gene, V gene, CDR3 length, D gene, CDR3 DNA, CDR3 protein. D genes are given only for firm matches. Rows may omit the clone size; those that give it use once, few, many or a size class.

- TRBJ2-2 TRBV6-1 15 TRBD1 TGTGCCAGCACCAGCCAGGGGGTTAGCACCGGGGAGCTGTTTTTT CASTSQGVSTGELFF
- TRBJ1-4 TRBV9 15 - TGTGCCAGCAGCGTAGCAGGAGGCACTAATGAAAAACTGTTTTTT CASSVAGGTNEKLFF
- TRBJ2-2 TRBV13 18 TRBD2 TGTGCCAGCAGTGCCGGCTTGGGCGGGAGGGCCAGCACCGGGGAGCTGTTTTTT CASSAGLGGRASTGELFF
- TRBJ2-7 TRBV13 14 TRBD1 TGTGCCAGCAGCTTCGGACAGGGGGTCGGTCGGCATGACTTC CASSFGQGVGRHDF
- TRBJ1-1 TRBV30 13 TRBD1 TGTGCCTCTTGGACAGGGATAGGCACTGAAGCTTTCTTT CASWTGIGTEAFF
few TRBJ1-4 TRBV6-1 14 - TGTGCCACCACCTGGGGGAGGTTAGGTGAAAAACTGTTTTTT CATTWGRLGEKLFF
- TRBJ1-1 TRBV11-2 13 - TGTGCCAGCAGCTTAGACAGGAACACTGAAGCTTTCTTT CASSLDRNTEAFF
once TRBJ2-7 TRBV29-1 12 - TGCAGCGTTGGCGGCGCAACCCCCGAGCAGTACTTC CSVGGATPEQYF
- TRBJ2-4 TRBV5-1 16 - TGCGCCAGCAGCTTGAGGTTAGGTGGCGGTAAAAACATTCAGTACTTC CASSLRLGGGKNIQYF
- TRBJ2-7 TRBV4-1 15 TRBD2 TGCGCCAGCAGCCAAGGACTAGCGGTTACCTACGAGCAGTACTTC CASSQGLAVTYEQYF
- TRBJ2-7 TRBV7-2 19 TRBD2 TGTGCCAGCAGCTTAGCGTTAGGGACTAGGACTTTGAGCTCCTACGAGCAGTACTTC CASSLALGTRTLSSYEQYF
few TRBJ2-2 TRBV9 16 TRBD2 TGTGCCAGCAGCCCCCGGACTAGCGGGAACACCGGGGAGCTGTTTTTT CASSPRTSGNTGELFF